A selection of T cell receptor beta chains follows, all from one sample in a study of cytomegalovirus exposure and HLA in healthy donors. Data came from immunoSEQ multiplex PCR; TCRdb stores just in-frame clones and leaves some out. Here the sample spans under 150,000 clones, about 82% being singletons. The material sequenced was PBMCs. These receptors were taken from a boy between 5 and 17 years old in good health and CMV-seronegative. CDR3s leave out the opening cysteine and the closing phenylalanine or tryptophan.

TRBJ2-7 TRBV18 ASSPPESYEQY
TRBJ2-1 TRBV6-5 ASSYGAGGFGEQF
TRBJ1-1 TRBV6-1 ASSEQRLGMVNTEAF
TRBJ2-7 TRBV2 ASRQAEELPYEQY
TRBJ1-2 TRBV7-8 ASSDSAYGYT
TRBJ2-7 TRBV10-3 AISAWTGEQY
TRBJ1-2 TRBV6-5 ASTGGAHDYGYT
TRBJ2-1 TRBV25-1 ASSEFGLAVNEQF
TRBJ1-5 TRBV13 ASSEGQGAGQPQH
TRBJ2-1 TRBV5-6 ASSFLAGPSYNEQF
TRBJ2-1 TRBV7-2 ASGSPEDNEQF
TRBJ1-1 TRBV10-1 ASSPRAGWDTEAF
TRBJ2-6 TRBV19 ASTPDSYSGANVLT
TRBJ2-3 TRBV2 ASSAPLAGLTDTQY
TRBJ2-5 TRBV5-1 ASSTTSSRVETQY
TRBJ2-1 TRBV4-3 ASSRDWGVASYNEQF
TRBJ1-4 TRBV11-2 ASSSVEKLF
TRBJ2-7 TRBV5-1 ASSPRTPYEQY
TRBJ1-1 TRBV4-2 ASSQDRENTEAF
TRBJ2-1 TRBV29-1 SAAGLAGGGAYNEQF
TRBJ1-2 TRBV19 ASNLNQARYGYT
TRBJ1-2 TRBV5-6 ASSLSLGQSRNPYGYT
TRBJ2-1 TRBV7-2 ASSLGRVSGSEQF
TRBJ2-7 TRBV28 ASSKTGSSYEQY
TRBJ2-3 TRBV19 ASSREASTDTQY
TRBJ2-5 TRBV6-5 ASSYLRQETQY
TRBJ2-2 TRBV5-4 ASSPGTGELF
TRBJ1-1 TRBV30 GFSGYAEAF
TRBJ2-7 TRBV15 ATSRQTGAYEQY
TRBJ1-2 TRBV27 ASSPDPRQVYGYT
TRBJ1-4 TRBV6-1 ASSEDGTGNEKLF
TRBJ2-1 TRBV6-1 ASRSSGRWNNEQF
TRBJ1-2 TRBV6-1 ASLRDRGSYGYT
TRBJ2-3 TRBV6-6 ASSYSASGRTDTQY
TRBJ2-3 TRBV5-1 ASSPTRQGSTDTQY
TRBJ2-3 TRBV29-1 SVDGDWAEDTQY
TRBJ2-7 TRBV27 ASRAGLYEQY
TRBJ2-6 TRBV14 ASSQRTRQVHSGANVLT
TRBJ2-2 TRBV7-3 ASSPDSLNTGELF
TRBJ2-5 TRBV4-1 ASSHLWGLEGAAQY